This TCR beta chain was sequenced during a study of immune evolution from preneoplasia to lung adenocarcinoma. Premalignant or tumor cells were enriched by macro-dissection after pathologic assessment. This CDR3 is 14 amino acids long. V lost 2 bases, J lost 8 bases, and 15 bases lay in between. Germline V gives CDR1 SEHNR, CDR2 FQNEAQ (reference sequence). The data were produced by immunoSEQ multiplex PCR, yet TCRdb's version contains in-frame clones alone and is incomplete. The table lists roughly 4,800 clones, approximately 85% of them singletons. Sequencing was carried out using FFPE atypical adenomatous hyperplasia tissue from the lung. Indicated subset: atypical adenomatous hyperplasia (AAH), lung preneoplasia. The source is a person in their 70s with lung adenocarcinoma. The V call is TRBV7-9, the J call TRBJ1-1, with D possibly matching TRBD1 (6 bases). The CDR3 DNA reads TGTGCCAGCAGCTTAAGCTTAGACAGGACAGAAGCTTTCTTT. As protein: CASSLSLDRTEAFF.